The clone carrying this TCR beta chain was seen once. The target antigen is unknown. The data were obtained in a study of OX40 agonist ivuxolimab in advanced cancers. Overall study: As their treatment, patients were administered ivuxolimab, an agonistic anti-OX40 (CD134) antibody. Partial responses were observed in three patients, of whom one had hepatocellular carcinoma and two had cutaneous melanoma.

Study-level results: Among patients with partial responses at 0.1-3.0 mg/kg, clonal expansion was among the lowest.

The CDR3 contains 16 residues. In germline, CDR1 is SNHLY, CDR2 FYNNEI. Trimming at V came to 5 bases and at J to 2 bases, leaving 8 bases not matched to a gene. Anyone with autoimmune disease history or systemic immunosuppression was excluded. Sequenced by immunoSEQ multiplex PCR; TCRdb stores in-frame clones only, minus some. The data show fewer than 80,000 clones, with 65% to 90% seen just once and 0.65% to 0.9% held by the top ten. This chain connects TRBV2 to TRBJ2-3, with 9 bases aligning to TRBD2. Source: CD4+ or CD8+ T cells sorted from blood, taken in a trial of the OX40 agonist ivuxolimab. The receptor was isolated from an adult with an advanced solid tumor such as melanoma, head and neck, liver or kidney cancer. The CDR3 loop is CASSPGTSPFTDTQYF. The CDR3, as DNA: TGTGCCAGCAGTCCCGGGACTAGCCCTTTCACAGATACGCAGTATTTT.